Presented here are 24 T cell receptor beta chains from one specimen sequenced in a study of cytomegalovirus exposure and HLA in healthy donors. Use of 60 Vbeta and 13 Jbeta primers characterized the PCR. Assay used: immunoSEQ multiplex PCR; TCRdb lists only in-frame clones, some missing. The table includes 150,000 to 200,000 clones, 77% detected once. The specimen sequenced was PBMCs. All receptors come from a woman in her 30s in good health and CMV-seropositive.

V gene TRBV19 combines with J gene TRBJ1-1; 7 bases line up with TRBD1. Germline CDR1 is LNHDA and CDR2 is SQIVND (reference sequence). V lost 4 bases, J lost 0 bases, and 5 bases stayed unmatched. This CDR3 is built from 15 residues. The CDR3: CASSTRQGMNTEAFF. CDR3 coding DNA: TGTGCCAGTAGTACCCGACAGGGAATGAACACTGAAGCTTTCTTT.

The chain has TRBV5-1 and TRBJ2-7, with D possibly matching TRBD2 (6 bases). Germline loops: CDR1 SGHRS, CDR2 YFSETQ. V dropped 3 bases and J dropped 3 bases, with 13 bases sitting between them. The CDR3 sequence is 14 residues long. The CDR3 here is CASSWGPGDYEQYF. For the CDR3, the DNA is TGCGCCAGCAGCTGGGGCCCGGGAGACTACGAGCAGTACTTC.

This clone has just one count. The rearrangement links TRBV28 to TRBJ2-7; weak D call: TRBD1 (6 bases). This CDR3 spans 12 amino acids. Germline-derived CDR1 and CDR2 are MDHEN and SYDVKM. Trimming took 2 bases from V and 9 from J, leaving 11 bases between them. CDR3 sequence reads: CASSLLQGWQYF. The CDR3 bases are TGTGCCAGCAGTTTACTACAGGGATGGCAGTACTTC.

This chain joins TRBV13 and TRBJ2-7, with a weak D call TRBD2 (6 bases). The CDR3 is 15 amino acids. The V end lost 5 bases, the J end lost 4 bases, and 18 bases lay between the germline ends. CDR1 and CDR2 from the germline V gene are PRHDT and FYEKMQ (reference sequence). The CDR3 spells CASSQGRGLLYEQYF. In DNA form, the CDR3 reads TGTGCCAGCAGCCAGGGTAGGGGACTGCTGTACGAGCAGTACTTC. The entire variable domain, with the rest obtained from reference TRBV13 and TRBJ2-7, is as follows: AAGVIQSPRHLIKEKRETATLKCYPIPRHDTVYWYQQGPGQDPQFLISFYEKMQSDKGSIPDRFSAQQFSDYHSELNMSSLELGDSALYFCASSQGRGLLYEQYFGPGTRLTVT.

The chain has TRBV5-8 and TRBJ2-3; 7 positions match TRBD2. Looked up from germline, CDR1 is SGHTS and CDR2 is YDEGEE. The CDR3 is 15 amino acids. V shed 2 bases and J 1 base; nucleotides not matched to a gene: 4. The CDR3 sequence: CASSFGTTRTDTQYF. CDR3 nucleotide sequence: TGTGCCAGCAGCTTCGGGACTACCCGCACAGATACGCAGTATTTT.

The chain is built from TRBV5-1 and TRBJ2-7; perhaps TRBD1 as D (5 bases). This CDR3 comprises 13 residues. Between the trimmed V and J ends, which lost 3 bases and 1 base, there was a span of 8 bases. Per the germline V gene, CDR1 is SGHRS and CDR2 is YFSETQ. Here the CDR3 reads CASSSQGSYEQYF. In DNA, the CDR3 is TGCGCCAGCAGCTCTCAGGGTTCCTACGAGCAGTACTTC. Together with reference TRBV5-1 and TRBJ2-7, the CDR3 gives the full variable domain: KAGVTQTPRYLIKTRGQQVTLSCSPISGHRSVSWYQQTPGQGLQFLFEYFSETQRNKGNFPGRFSGRQFSNSRSEMNVSTLELGDSALYLCASSSQGSYEQYFGPGTRLTVT.

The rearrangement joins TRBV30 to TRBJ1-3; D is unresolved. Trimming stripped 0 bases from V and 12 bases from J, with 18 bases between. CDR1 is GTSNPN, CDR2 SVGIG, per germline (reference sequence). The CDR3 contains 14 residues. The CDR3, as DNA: TGTGCCTGGAGTGTTCTTGGTCCCGTCGGGGACATATATTTT. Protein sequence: CAWSVLGPVGDIYF.

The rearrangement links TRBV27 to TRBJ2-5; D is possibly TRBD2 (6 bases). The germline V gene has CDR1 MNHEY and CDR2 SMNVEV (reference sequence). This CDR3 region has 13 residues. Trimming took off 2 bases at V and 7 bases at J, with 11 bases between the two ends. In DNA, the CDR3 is TGTGCCAGCAGTTTAGCGGGATCCGGGACCCAGTACTTC. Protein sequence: CASSLAGSGTQYF.

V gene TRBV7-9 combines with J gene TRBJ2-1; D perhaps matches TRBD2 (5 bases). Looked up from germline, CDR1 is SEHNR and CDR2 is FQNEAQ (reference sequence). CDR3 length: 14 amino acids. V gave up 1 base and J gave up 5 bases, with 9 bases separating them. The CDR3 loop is CASSLGASHNEQFF. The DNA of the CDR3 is TGTGCCAGCAGCTTAGGCGCTAGCCACAATGAGCAGTTCTTC.

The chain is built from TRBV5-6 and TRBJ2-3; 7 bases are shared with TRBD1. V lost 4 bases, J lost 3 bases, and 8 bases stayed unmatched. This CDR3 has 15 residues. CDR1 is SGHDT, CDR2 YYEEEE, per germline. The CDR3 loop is CASSPGGGRTDTQYF. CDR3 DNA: TGTGCCAGCAGCCCAGGGGGTGGAAGGACAGATACGCAGTATTTT.

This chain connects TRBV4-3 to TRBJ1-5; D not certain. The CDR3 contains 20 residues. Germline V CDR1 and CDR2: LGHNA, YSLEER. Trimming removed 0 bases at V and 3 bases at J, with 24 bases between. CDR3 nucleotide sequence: TGCGCCAGCAGCCAAGATCTTTCTCGACCTGAAGGCAGGAACAATCAGCCCCAGCATTTT. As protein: CASSQDLSRPEGRNNQPQHF.

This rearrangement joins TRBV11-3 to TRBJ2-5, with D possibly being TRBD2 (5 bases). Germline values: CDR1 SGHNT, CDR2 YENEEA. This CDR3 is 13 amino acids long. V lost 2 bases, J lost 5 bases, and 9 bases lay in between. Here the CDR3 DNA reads TGTGCCAGCAGCTTATCGGAGCGGGAGACCCAGTACTTC. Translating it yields CASSLSERETQYF.

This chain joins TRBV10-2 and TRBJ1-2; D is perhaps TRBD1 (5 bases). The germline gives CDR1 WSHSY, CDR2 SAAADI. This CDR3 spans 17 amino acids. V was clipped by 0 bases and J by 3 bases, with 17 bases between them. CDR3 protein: CASSESGWGIGYYGYTF. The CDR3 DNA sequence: TGCGCCAGCAGTGAGTCGGGCTGGGGCATTGGGTACTATGGCTACACCTTC.

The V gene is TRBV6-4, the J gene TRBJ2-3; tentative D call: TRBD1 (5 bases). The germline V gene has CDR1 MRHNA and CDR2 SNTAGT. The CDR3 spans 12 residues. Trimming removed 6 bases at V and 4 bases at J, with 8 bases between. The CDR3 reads CASSRVPDTQYF. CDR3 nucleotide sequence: TGTGCCAGCAGCAGGGTCCCAGATACGCAGTATTTT.

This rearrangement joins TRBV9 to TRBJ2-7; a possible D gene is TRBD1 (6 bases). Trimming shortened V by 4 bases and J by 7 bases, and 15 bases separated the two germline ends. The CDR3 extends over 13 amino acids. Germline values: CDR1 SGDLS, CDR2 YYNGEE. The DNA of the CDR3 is TGTGCCAGCAGCTTGGGACATCGTGGGGAGCAGTACTTC. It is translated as CASSLGHRGEQYF.

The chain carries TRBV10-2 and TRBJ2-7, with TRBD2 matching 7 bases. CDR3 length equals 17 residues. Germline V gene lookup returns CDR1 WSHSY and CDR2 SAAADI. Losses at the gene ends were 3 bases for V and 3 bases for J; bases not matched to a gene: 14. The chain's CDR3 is CASSDIPSGTLFYEQYF. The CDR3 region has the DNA TGCGCCAGCAGTGACATCCCTAGCGGAACCTTATTCTACGAGCAGTACTTC.

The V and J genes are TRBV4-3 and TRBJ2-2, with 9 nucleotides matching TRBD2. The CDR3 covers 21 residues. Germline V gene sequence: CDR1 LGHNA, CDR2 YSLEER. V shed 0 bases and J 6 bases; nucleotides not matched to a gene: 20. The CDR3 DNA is TGCGCCAGCAGCCAAGATAGGGGTAGGTGGAGTAGCGGGAGAGGTCCCGGGGAGCTGTTTTTT. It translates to CASSQDRGRWSSGRGPGELFF.

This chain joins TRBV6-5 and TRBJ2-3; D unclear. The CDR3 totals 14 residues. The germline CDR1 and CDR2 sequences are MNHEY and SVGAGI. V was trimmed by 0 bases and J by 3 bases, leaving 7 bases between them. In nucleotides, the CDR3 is TGTGCCAGCAGTTACTCGGCGGTAACAGATACGCAGTATTTT. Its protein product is CASSYSAVTDTQYF.

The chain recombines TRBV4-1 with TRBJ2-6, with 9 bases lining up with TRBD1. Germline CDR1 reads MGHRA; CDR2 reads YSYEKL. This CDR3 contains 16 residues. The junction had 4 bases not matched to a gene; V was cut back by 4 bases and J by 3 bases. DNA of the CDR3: TGCGCCAGCAGCCTACAGGGGGCGCTTGGGGCCAACGTCCTGACTTTC. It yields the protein CASSLQGALGANVLTF.

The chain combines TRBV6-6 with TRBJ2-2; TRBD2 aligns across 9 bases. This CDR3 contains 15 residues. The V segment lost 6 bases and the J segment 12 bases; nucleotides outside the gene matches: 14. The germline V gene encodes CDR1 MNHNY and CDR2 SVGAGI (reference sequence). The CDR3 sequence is CASSSRGSGSLQLFF. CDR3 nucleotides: TGTGCCAGCAGCTCCAGGGGTAGCGGGAGTCTCCAGCTGTTTTTT.

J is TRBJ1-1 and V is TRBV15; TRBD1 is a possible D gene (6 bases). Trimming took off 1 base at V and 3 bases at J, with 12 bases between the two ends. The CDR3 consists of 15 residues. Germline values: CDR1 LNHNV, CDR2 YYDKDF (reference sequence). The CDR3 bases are TGTGCCACCAGCAGAGCTATACAGGGATACACTGAAGCTTTCTTT. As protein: CATSRAIQGYTEAFF.

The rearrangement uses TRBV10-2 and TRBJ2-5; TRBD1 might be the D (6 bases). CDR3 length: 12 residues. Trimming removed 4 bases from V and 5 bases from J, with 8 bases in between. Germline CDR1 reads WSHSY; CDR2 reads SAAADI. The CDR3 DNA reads TGCGCCAGCAGTGGTCAGGGGGAGACCCAGTACTTC. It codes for CASSGQGETQYF.

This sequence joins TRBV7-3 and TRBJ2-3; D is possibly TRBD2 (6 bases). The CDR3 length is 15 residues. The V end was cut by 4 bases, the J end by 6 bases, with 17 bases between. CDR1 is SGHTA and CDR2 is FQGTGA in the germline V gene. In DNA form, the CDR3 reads TGTGCCAGCAGCTCGGGACTGCCCTTTGGGGATACGCAGTATTTT. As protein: CASSSGLPFGDTQYF.

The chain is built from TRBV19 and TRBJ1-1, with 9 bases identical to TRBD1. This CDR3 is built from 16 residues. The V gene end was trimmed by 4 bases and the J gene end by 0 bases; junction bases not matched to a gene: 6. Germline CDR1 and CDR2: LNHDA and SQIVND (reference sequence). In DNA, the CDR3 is TGTGCCAGTAGTACCCCCGGGACAGGGATGAACACTGAAGCTTTCTTT. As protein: CASSTPGTGMNTEAFF.